A selection of T cell receptor beta chains follows, all from one sample in a study of blood T cell repertoires in COVID-19. The method was immunoSEQ multiplex PCR; TCRdb's version includes in-frame clones alone and lacks a portion of them. Of around 70,000 clones in the sample, approximately 90% were seen once. The sample consisted of peripheral blood. The receptors derive from a man in his fifties or sixties with acute or convalescent COVID-19. Both conserved end residues are part of each CDR3. A D gene is named only where the DNA matches it firmly. Where a row states a size, it is once, few, many or the class of an expanded clone; other rows omit it.

TRBJ2-7 TRBV5-1 . TRBD2 CASSWGEGSYEQYF TGCGCCAGCAGCTGGGGGGAGGGCTCCTACGAGCAGTACTTC
TRBJ2-1 TRBV5-4 . . CASSLAAVAYNEQFF TGTGCCAGCAGCTTGGCAGCGGTCGCCTACAATGAGCAGTTCTTC
TRBJ2-2 TRBV18 . TRBD1 CASSTRQGLNTGELFF TGTGCCAGCTCAACCCGACAGGGGCTAAACACCGGGGAGCTGTTTTTT
TRBJ1-2 TRBV6-5 . . CASSPNRQDGGGYTF TGTGCCAGCAGCCCGAATAGGCAGGACGGAGGTGGCTACACCTTC
TRBJ2-2 TRBV2 once TRBD2 CASSRRTSGANTGELFF TGTGCCAGCAGTCGTCGGACTAGCGGAGCGAACACCGGGGAGCTGTTTTTT
TRBJ2-1 TRBV7-3 . . CASSPRRTGIDNEQFF TGTGCCAGCAGCCCACGACGAACGGGGATCGACAATGAGCAGTTCTTC
TRBJ1-5 TRBV27 . . CASSSQATVGRQPQHF TGTGCCAGCAGTTCACAGGCCACAGTGGGCAGACAGCCCCAGCATTTT
TRBJ1-2 TRBV6-5 . . CASRAGGVDGYTF TGTGCCAGCAGGGCCGGGGGGGTGGATGGCTACACCTTC
TRBJ1-5 TRBV6-5 . . CASRPDRSNQPQHF TGTGCCAGCAGGCCCGACAGAAGCAATCAGCCCCAGCATTTT
TRBJ1-5 TRBV25-1 . . CASSEYRDSNQPQHF TGTGCCAGCAGTGAATACAGGGATAGCAATCAGCCCCAGCATTTT
TRBJ1-5 TRBV3-1/TRBV3-2 few . CASSLGLNSNQPQHF TGTGCCAGCAGCCTGGGACTGAATAGCAATCAGCCCCAGCATTTT
TRBJ1-2 TRBV5-1 . . CASSLGGGEVGYTF TGCGCCAGCAGCTTGGGTGGGGGCGAGGTTGGCTACACCTTC
TRBJ2-1 TRBV5-1 . TRBD2 CASSLTGTSGNEQFF TGCGCCAGCAGCCTAACCGGGACTAGCGGGAATGAGCAGTTCTTC
TRBJ2-2 TRBV7-3 . TRBD1 CASSLNRDRGTGELFF TGTGCCAGCAGCTTAAACCGGGACAGGGGCACCGGGGAGCTGTTTTTT
TRBJ1-2 TRBV2 few TRBD1 CASSVTGTVVGYTF TGTGCCAGCAGTGTTACCGGGACAGTGGTTGGCTACACCTTC
TRBJ1-3 TRBV4-1 . . CASSQDRAGLGSGNTIYF TGCGCCAGCAGCCAAGATAGGGCAGGGCTTGGCTCTGGAAACACCATATATTTT
TRBJ2-7 TRBV2 . . CASSERDEQYF TGTGCCAGCAGTGAACGGGACGAGCAGTACTTC
TRBJ2-1 TRBV19 . . CASSMGSRGAGTYNEQFF TGTGCCAGTAGTATGGGTTCCCGGGGGGCAGGGACCTACAATGAGCAGTTCTTC
TRBJ2-3 TRBV4-2 . TRBD2 CASSQGGLEGTDTQYF TGTGCCAGCAGCCAAGGTGGACTAGAAGGCACAGATACGCAGTATTTT
TRBJ1-1 TRBV5-4 . . CASSLDNRVGGTEAFF TGTGCCAGCAGCTTGGATAACAGGGTCGGTGGCACTGAAGCTTTCTTT
TRBJ2-7 TRBV12-3/TRBV12-4 . . CASNPGQGREQYF TGTGCCAGCAACCCGGGACAAGGAAGGGAGCAGTACTTC
TRBJ2-2 TRBV19 . . CASTSWTEGNTGELFF TGTGCCAGCACTTCGTGGACAGAGGGAAACACCGGGGAGCTGTTTTTT
TRBJ1-1 TRBV27 . . CASRPGLNTEAFF TGTGCCAGCAGACCGGGACTCAACACTGAAGCTTTCTTT
TRBJ1-1 TRBV7-3 . . CASSLTGAEAFF TGTGCCAGCAGCCTGACAGGTGCTGAAGCTTTCTTT
TRBJ2-5 TRBV3-1/TRBV3-2 . . CASSQDGAGWETQYF TGTGCCAGCAGCCAAGATGGGGCAGGGTGGGAGACCCAGTACTTC
TRBJ2-7 TRBV30 . TRBD2 CAWDSRGSGRFYEQYF TGTGCCTGGGACTCCAGGGGGAGCGGGAGGTTCTACGAGCAGTACTTC
TRBJ2-3 TRBV10-1 . TRBD1 CASSEFPPTGTGVGNTQYF TGCGCCAGCAGTGAGTTCCCCCCAACCGGGACAGGGGTCGGGAATACGCAGTATTTT
TRBJ2-7 TRBV3-1/TRBV3-2 . . CASSLRVGEQYF TGTGCCAGCAGCCTTCGGGTTGGCGAGCAGTACTTC
TRBJ2-6 TRBV7-2 . TRBD1 CASSLGGQGSGANVLTF TGTGCCAGCAGCTTAGGGGGACAGGGCTCTGGGGCCAACGTCCTGACTTTC
TRBJ2-1 TRBV5-1 . TRBD2 CASSLTPGTSGTNEQFF TGCGCCAGCAGCTTGACCCCCGGGACTAGCGGTACCAATGAGCAGTTCTTC
TRBJ1-5 TRBV5-1 . TRBD1 CASSLDPRTGGQPQHF TGCGCCAGCAGCTTGGATCCTCGGACAGGGGGTCAGCCCCAGCATTTT
TRBJ2-5 TRBV7-9 . . CASSTAGLTYQETQYF TGTGCCAGCAGCACAGCAGGGCTGACGTACCAAGAGACCCAGTACTTC
TRBJ2-4 TRBV14 once TRBD1 CASSQERDGQGVAKNIQYF TGTGCCAGCAGCCAAGAGAGGGACGGGCAGGGGGTAGCCAAAAACATTCAGTACTTC
TRBJ1-5 TRBV19 many . CASSSGNQPQHF TGTGCCAGTAGTTCAGGAAATCAGCCCCAGCATTTT
TRBJ2-1 TRBV20-1 . TRBD2 CSASRREGPYNEQFF TGCAGTGCTAGTCGGCGGGAGGGCCCCTACAATGAGCAGTTCTTC
TRBJ1-2 TRBV30 . TRBD1 CAWREGTAGYTF TGTGCCTGGAGGGAAGGGACAGCAGGCTACACCTTC
TRBJ1-1 TRBV5-1 . TRBD1 CASSLSLRDRVVTEAFF TGCGCCAGCAGCTTATCACTCCGGGACAGGGTAGTCACTGAAGCTTTCTTT
TRBJ2-6 TRBV7-6 . TRBD1 CASSQQGFRSGANVLTF TGTGCCAGCAGCCAACAGGGGTTCCGCTCTGGGGCCAACGTCCTGACTTTC
TRBJ1-2 TRBV2 few . CASAHGSGGRANYGYTF TGTGCCAGCGCACACGGTAGCGGGGGCAGGGCTAACTATGGCTACACCTTC
TRBJ1-5 TRBV7-2 . . CASSLEASTGGQPQHF TGTGCCAGCAGCTTAGAGGCATCGACAGGCGGTCAGCCCCAGCATTTT
TRBJ1-1 TRBV10-3 . . CAISDGVLNTEAFF TGTGCCATCAGTGACGGAGTGTTGAACACTGAAGCTTTCTTT
TRBJ1-2 TRBV6-5 . . CASSYYSGIDGYTF TGTGCCAGCAGTTATTATTCAGGGATCGATGGCTACACCTTC
TRBJ1-5 TRBV27 . . CASRAGGSYQPQHF TGTGCCAGCAGGGCGGGGGGGTCCTATCAGCCCCAGCATTTT
TRBJ1-1 TRBV3-1/TRBV3-2 . TRBD1 CASSPDRGRNTEAFF TGTGCCAGCAGCCCGGACAGGGGGCGAAACACTGAAGCTTTCTTT
TRBJ2-7 TRBV28 . . CASSSSYEQYF TGTGCCAGCAGTTCCAGCTACGAGCAGTACTTC
TRBJ1-1 TRBV10-2 . . CASSVGDTEAFF TGCGCCAGCAGTGTCGGGGACACTGAAGCTTTCTTT
TRBJ1-2 TRBV5-1 . TRBD1 CASSLGDRGINGYTF TGCGCCAGCAGCTTGGGGGACAGGGGGATCAATGGCTACACCTTC